What follows is one TCR beta chain and its context. TCR beta chains were sequenced at survey level with immunoSEQ. The assay was immunoSEQ multiplex PCR, and TCRdb's table has in-frame clones only and misses some. This table has 60,000 to 75,000 clones, 90% to 95% appearing once. V was shortened by 2 bases and J by 2 bases, with 9 bases between the two germline ends. The CDR3 consists of 14 residues. Per germline, CDR1 LGHDT and CDR2 YNNKEL (reference sequence). What was sequenced was PBMCs. The rearrangement links TRBV3-1 (or the pseudogene TRBV3-2) to TRBJ1-1; no reliable D call. The sequence came from a man aged 35-49 years with rheumatoid arthritis. CDR3 DNA sequence: TGTGCCAGCAGCCAACTGGGATTTAACACTGAAGCTTTCTTT. It is translated as CASSQLGFNTEAFF.